The clone carrying this T cell receptor (beta chain) is labeled as medium-sized (0.01 to 0.1%). Its specificity is unknown. At the survey level, the v3.0 immunoSEQ assay was run. The data were produced by immunoSEQ multiplex PCR, yet TCRdb's version contains in-frame clones alone and is incomplete. The table records about 23,000 clones, about four fifths of them present only once. The data were taken from a study of long-term antiretroviral therapy in people with HIV. V lost 5 bases and J 6 bases, leaving 20 bases between the germline ends. This CDR3 has 15 amino acids. Germline CDR1 SGHTA, CDR2 FQGNSA. Study outcomes and limitations: Repertoires looked antigen-experienced, with only a slight naive shift after ART. Post-treatment diversity went higher with ART but stayed below transplant donor controls. Blood collection from about 2003 to 2017 possibly occurred under older ART regimens.

Participants with HIV, all of them, were treated in the United States. This rearrangement joins TRBV7-2 to TRBJ2-7; D possibly corresponds to TRBD1 (6 bases). This clonotype originated in a man aged 30-40 years with HIV. Specimen: unsorted PBMCs, collected 1.5 years after starting antiretroviral therapy. The CDR3 sequence: CASSHGPGQLREQYF. CDR3 nucleotide sequence: TGTGCCAGCAGCCACGGGCCGGGACAACTCCGCGAGCAGTACTTC.